The rows below give T cell receptor beta chains drawn from one sample of a study of response to subunit inactivated influenza vaccine. From the RT-PCR reads, TCRdb called clonotypes with MiXCR, one entry per CDR3 protein. Of about 800,000 distinct CDR3 sequences in the sample, approximately 21% are singletons; the top ten hold 10% to 13%. The specimen was PBMCs from blood, collected less than 6 days after vaccination. These receptors were collected from a man aged 50-60 years who received an inactivated influenza vaccine. Both conserved end residues are trimmed from each CDR3. Only part of the rows carry a size: once, few, many, or a class if the clone is expanded.

J gene,V gene,clone size,CDR3 protein
TRBJ2-7,TRBV28,.,ASSAYGGSYEQY
TRBJ1-2,TRBV5-1,.,ASSLGDATNYGYT
TRBJ2-1,TRBV7-9,many,ASSGSGTPYNEQF
TRBJ1-6,TRBV5-1,.,ASSLEGPWNSPLH
TRBJ2-4,TRBV6-5,.,ASSSPTDRALAKNIQY
TRBJ2-7,TRBV6-5,.,ASSSGQKGYEQY
TRBJ1-2,TRBV12-3/TRBV12-4,many,ASSRGQGVIYGYT
TRBJ1-5,TRBV20-1,few,SARDRAGDQPQH
TRBJ1-2,TRBV4-2,.,ASSQLRDSGYT
TRBJ1-1,TRBV7-9,.,ASSLSNQNTEAF
TRBJ2-7,TRBV20-1,few,SAKDRYHEQY
TRBJ1-1,TRBV4-3,few,ASSRNTGDTEAF
TRBJ1-1,TRBV24-1,many,ATQGHLNTEAF
TRBJ2-1,TRBV20-1,many,SATRQEYNEQF
TRBJ2-1,TRBV12-3/TRBV12-4,.,ASSFGLAGEYNEQF
TRBJ1-1,TRBV7-2,few,ASSWGQGDVNTEAF
TRBJ2-5,TRBV7-2,.,ASSFLAVSETQY
TRBJ2-7,TRBV2,.,ASKPNRVDNEQY
TRBJ2-5,TRBV2,few,ASSTDRDETQY
TRBJ2-5,TRBV29-1,few,SVGRAMETQY
TRBJ1-6,TRBV21-1,few,ASSKADGRGSPLH
TRBJ2-2,TRBV28,few,ASSRKTGGNTGELF
TRBJ2-2,TRBV7-2,few,ASKKDGGRGFGELF
TRBJ1-6,TRBV28,.,ASATPQGANSPLH
TRBJ1-2,TRBV7-2,.,ASSSSDRRYGYT
TRBJ1-5,TRBV6-5,.,ASSYPRDSQPQH
TRBJ2-3,TRBV7-2,.,ASSLLPLTDTQY
TRBJ2-7,TRBV29-1,.,SVYHTGKEY
TRBJ2-3,TRBV18,.,ASSPPSLGDTQY
TRBJ2-7,TRBV12-3/TRBV12-4,few,ASSFGNLVYEQY
TRBJ2-7,TRBV29-1,.,SVLQGGSYEQY
TRBJ2-7,TRBV20-1,.,SAKVQGREQY
TRBJ1-6,TRBV28,.,ASSIRDAPWNSPLH
TRBJ2-1,TRBV24-1,many,ATSTYAPLAGVSNEQF
TRBJ2-3,TRBV15,.,ATSRDSRTSGRAPDTQY
TRBJ2-3,TRBV25-1,many,ASSRGDSTDTQY
TRBJ1-1,TRBV5-1,many,ASSLYDMNTEAF
TRBJ2-7,TRBV5-1,.,ASGQGAAYEQY
TRBJ2-2,TRBV12-3/TRBV12-4,many,ASSPNVNTGELF
TRBJ2-7,TRBV25-1,.,ASSEFMPPYEQY
TRBJ1-2,TRBV5-8,.,ASTLGTGPGYGYT
TRBJ2-3,TRBV24-1,.,ATSDPTGPSTDTQY
TRBJ2-7,TRBV7-2,few,ASSLLAASSYEQY
TRBJ2-7,TRBV27,few,ASSSRSGTPILHEQY
TRBJ2-3,TRBV10-2,.,ASSKLAGGFTDTQY
TRBJ2-1,TRBV3-1,.,ASSQVTSGRGNEQF
TRBJ2-7,TRBV12-3/TRBV12-4,few,ASSPSGTTYEQY
TRBJ2-5,TRBV12-3/TRBV12-4,.,ASSLLSSGETQY
TRBJ2-2,TRBV7-3,.,ASSSREGRVGGELF